This TCR beta chain comes out of a study of cytomegalovirus exposure and HLA in healthy donors. Losses at the gene ends were 0 bases for V and 2 bases for J; bases not matched to a gene: 12. From germline, CDR1 is SGHRS and CDR2 YFSETQ. This CDR3 contains 18 residues. Only one count was recorded for this clone. The antigen remains unidentified. PCR involved 60 Vbeta and 13 Jbeta primers. Profiling relied on immunoSEQ multiplex PCR, and the TCRdb table lists in-frame clones only, not all of them. Of about 130,000 clones listed, almost 85% are singletons. Study-level points and caveats: Using a false discovery rate of 0.05, a later analysis showed that some 16,000 TCR beta sequences were associated with HLA alleles.

The source is a boy aged 2 to 10 in good health and CMV-seronegative. The chain joins TRBV5-1 to TRBJ2-5; 8 bases match TRBD1. The sequenced sample was PBMCs. The CDR3 DNA reads TGCGCCAGCAGCTTGGTCCTGGGGGCAGGGGGCCTTCAAGAGACCCAGTACTTC. Translation: CASSLVLGAGGLQETQYF.